This T cell receptor (beta chain) was observed in a study of T cells in women clearing cervical HPV infection. As regards this clone: The antigen is undetermined. The read stops 3 residues short of the end of the CDR3; the missing end is completed from the germline J gene.

Findings and limits, study-wide: T-cell numbers per sample were unknown and may explain richness differences.

Germline CDR1 and CDR2: KGHSH and LQKENI. The CDR3 has 15 residues. Here immunoSEQ multiplex PCR was the method, and the copy in TCRdb shows in-frame clones only, minus some. This sample's table has 30,000 to 40,000 clones. The clonotype originates from a woman aged 18 to 75 with a cervical HPV16 infection that either progressed to CIN3+ or cleared (not recorded which). The sample taken for sequencing was blood buffy coat. The chain has TRBV18 and TRBJ1-1; D is unclear. The CDR3 loop is CASSRNAPPTDTAFF. The covered CDR3 bases are TGTGCCAGCTCCCGCAATGCACCGCCCACAGATACG.